The clone carrying this TCR beta chain came up many times. Its matching antigen is unknown. The CDR3 is 15 amino acids. Germline CDR1 is MNHNS and CDR2 is SASEGT. Unmatched junction bases numbered 5, after V lost 2 bases and J lost 6 bases. This sample stems from a study of T cells in Graves' hyperthyroidism and ophthalmopathy. Regarding the study as a whole: Before onset, by a median of about seven months, the model predicted ophthalmopathy.

The investigators amplified TCR beta CDR3 regions from RNA transcripts. RT-PCR in the first round (using the HTBI primer set) targeted the TCR CDR3. MiXCR, applied by TCRdb to the multiplex PCR reads, yields one record per CDR3 protein. The data contain about 400,000 distinct CDR3 sequences, about 13% of them singletons. Fresh 10 ml peripheral blood yielded PBMCs. The sequenced material came from blood. This TCR was recovered from a woman aged 18-35 years with Graves' hyperthyroidism. This sequence joins TRBV6-1 and TRBJ2-7, with TRBD2 matching 12 bases. The CDR3 sequence is CASSERLAGVFEQYF. CDR3 DNA: TGTGCCAGCAGTGAACGACTAGCGGGAGTATTCGAGCAGTACTTC.